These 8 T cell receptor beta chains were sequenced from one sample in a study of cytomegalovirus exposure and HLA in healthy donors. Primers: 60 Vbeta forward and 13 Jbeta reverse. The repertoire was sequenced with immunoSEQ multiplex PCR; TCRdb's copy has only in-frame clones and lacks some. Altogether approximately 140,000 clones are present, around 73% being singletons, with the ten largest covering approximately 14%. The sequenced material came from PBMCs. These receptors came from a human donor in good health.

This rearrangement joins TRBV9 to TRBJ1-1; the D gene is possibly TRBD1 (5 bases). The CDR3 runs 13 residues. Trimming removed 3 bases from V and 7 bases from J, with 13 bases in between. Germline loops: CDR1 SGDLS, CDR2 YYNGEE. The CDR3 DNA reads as TGTGCCAGCAGCGAGGGGACTCGGGGTGAAGCTTTCTTT. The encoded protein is CASSEGTRGEAFF.

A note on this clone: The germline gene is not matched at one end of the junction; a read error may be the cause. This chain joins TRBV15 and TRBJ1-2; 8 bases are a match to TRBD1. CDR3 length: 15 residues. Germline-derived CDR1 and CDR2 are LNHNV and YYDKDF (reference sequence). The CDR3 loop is CATSLARGRNYGYPF. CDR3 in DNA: TGTGCCACCAGCCTAGCCAGGGGGCGCAACTATGGCTACCCCTTC.

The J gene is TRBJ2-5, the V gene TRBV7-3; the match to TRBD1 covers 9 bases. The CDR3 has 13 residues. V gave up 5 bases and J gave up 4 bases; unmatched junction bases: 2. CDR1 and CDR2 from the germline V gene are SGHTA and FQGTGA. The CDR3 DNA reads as TGTGCCAGCAGCCCGACAGGGGGAGAGACCCAGTACTTC. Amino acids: CASSPTGGETQYF.

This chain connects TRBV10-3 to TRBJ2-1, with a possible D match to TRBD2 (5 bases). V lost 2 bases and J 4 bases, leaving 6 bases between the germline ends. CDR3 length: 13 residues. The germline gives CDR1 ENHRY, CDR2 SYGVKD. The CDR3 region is CAISERRYNEQFF. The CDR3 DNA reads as TGTGCCATCAGTGAGAGGAGGTACAATGAGCAGTTCTTC.

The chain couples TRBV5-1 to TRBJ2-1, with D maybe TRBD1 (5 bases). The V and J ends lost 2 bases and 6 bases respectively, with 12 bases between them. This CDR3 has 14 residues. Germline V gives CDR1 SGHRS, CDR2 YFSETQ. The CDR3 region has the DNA TGCGCCAGCAGCTTAGGAGACAGCCCCAATGAGCAGTTCTTC. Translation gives CASSLGDSPNEQFF.

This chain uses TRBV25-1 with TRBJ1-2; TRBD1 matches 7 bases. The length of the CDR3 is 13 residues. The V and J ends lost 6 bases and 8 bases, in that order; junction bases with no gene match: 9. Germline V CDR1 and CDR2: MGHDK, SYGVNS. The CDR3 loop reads CASSDRVVVGYTF. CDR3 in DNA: TGTGCCAGCAGCGACAGGGTCGTTGTGGGCTACACCTTC.

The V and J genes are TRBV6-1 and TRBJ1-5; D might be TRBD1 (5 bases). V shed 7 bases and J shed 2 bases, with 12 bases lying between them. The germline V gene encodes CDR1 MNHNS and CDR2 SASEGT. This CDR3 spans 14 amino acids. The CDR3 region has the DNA TGTGCCAGCATATTGGGGCATGGCAATCAGCCCCAGCATTTT. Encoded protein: CASILGHGNQPQHF.

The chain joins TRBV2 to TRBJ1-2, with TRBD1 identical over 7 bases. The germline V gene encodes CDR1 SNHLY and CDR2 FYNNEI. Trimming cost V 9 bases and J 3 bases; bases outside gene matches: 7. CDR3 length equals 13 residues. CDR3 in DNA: TGTGCCAGAGGGGACAGCCGCTACTATGGCTACACCTTC. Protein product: CARGDSRYYGYTF.